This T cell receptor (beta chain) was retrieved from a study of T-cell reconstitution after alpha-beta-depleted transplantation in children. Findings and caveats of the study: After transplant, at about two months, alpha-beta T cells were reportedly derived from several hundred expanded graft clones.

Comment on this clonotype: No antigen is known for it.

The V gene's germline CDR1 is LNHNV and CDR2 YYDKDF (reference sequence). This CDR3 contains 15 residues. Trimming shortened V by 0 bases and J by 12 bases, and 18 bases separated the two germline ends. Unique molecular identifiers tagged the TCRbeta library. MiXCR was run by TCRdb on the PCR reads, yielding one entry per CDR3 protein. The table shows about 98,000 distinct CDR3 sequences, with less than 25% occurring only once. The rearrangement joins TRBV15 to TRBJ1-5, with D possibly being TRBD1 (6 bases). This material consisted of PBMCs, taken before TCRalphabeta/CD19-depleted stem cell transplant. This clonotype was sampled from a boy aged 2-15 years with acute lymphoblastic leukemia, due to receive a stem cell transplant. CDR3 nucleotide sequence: TGTGCCACCAGCAGAGATTATTCCGGGTCACAGGGCCAGCATTTT. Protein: CATSRDYSGSQGQHF. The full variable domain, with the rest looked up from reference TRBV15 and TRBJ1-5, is DAMVIQNPRYQVTQFGKPVTLSCSQTLNHNVMYWYQQKSSQAPKLLFHYYDKDFNNEADTPDNFQSRRPNTSFCFLDIRSPGLGDTAMYLCATSRDYSGSQGQHFGDGTRLSIL.